Listed here is a single TCR beta chain. Its antigen is undetermined. The CDR3 spans 16 residues. The ends were cut back, 5 bases at V and 8 bases at J, with 22 bases in the middle. Germline V gene lookup returns CDR1 MDHEN and CDR2 SYDVKM. RNA, once extracted, was reverse transcribed into cDNA for use as the sequencing template. TCRdb keeps only in-frame clones here, not all; method: immunoSEQ multiplex PCR. The sample shows tens of thousands of clones, 60% to 80% of them seen only once. As for treatment: oral pan-JAK inhibitor, 5-10 mg twice daily. This entry is derived from a study of CD8+ T cells in alopecia areata. Study-level findings and limits: Tofacitinib yielded significantly lower scalp clonality and fewer expanded CD8+ clones among the top 100.

The rearrangement links TRBV28 to TRBJ2-4; maybe TRBD2 (8 bases). The clonotype originates from a human donor with alopecia areata. Material: CD8+ T cells sorted from blood, obtained at approximately week 44, from a patient treated with tofacitinib. For the CDR3, the DNA is TGTGCCAGCAGTCCACGGGGGGGGACAGTCGAAGACATTCAGTACTTC. Its protein is CASSPRGGTVEDIQYF.